The source of this T cell receptor (beta chain) is a study of T cell repertoires in cytomegalovirus infection. V gave up 3 bases and J gave up 6 bases; unmatched junction bases: 7. Germline CDR1 is MNHEY and CDR2 is SVGAGI. The CDR3 spans 15 residues. One entry per CDR3 protein results from TCRdb running MiXCR on the reads. Altogether under 350,000 distinct CDR3 sequences are present, 22% being singletons, with the ten largest covering approximately 20%. A remark on this clonotype: Its antigen is undetermined.

The chain is built from TRBV6-5 and TRBJ2-1, with 8 bases matching TRBD2. Sequences were derived from cultured PBMCs, sampled from culture after CMV antigen stimulation. This TCR came from a human donor in good health (CMV status not recorded). Some clones in this sample may be carry-over from other donors' samples. CDR3 sequence reads: CASSYQRTSSNEQFF. Written as DNA, the CDR3 is TGTGCCAGCAGTTATCAACGGACTAGCAGCAATGAGCAGTTCTTC.